Following are 25 T cell receptor beta chains from one sample sequenced in a study of OX40 agonist ivuxolimab in advanced cancers. TCRdb's copy holds only in-frame clones and misses some; the assay was immunoSEQ multiplex PCR. The sample includes 77,000 or so clones, about 90% seen only once; the top ten take around 10%. This specimen was CD4+ or CD8+ T cells sorted from blood, taken in a trial of the OX40 agonist ivuxolimab. The receptors were sampled from an adult with an advanced solid tumor such as melanoma, head and neck, liver or kidney cancer.

This clone was picked up a small number of times. This chain links TRBV5-1 with TRBJ1-6; 7 positions agree with TRBD1. Looked up from germline, CDR1 is SGHRS and CDR2 is YFSETQ. CDR3 length: 15 residues. With V trimmed by 3 bases and J by 8 bases, 8 bases remained unmatched. The CDR3 spells CASSYLTGNDSPLHF. In DNA form, the CDR3 reads TGCGCCAGCAGCTATTTGACAGGGAATGATTCACCCCTCCACTTT.

The chain recombines TRBV29-1 with TRBJ2-7; maybe TRBD2 (5 bases). V dropped 6 bases and J dropped 2 bases, with 14 bases sitting between them. Germline CDR1 SQVTM, CDR2 ANQGSEA. This CDR3 region has 13 residues. The chain's CDR3 is CSVRPPGTYEQYF. The DNA of the CDR3 is TGCAGCGTGCGGCCCCCCGGGACCTACGAGCAGTACTTC.

The V gene is TRBV5-6, the J gene TRBJ1-3, with D maybe TRBD1 (5 bases). The CDR3 has 15 residues. The germline V gene has CDR1 SGHDT and CDR2 YYEEEE. The V end was cut by 5 bases, the J end by 0 bases, with 12 bases between. The CDR3 spells CASSPGRTSGNTIYF. The CDR3 DNA reads as TGTGCCAGCAGTCCGGGACGGACCTCTGGAAACACCATATATTTT.

The CDR3 DNA is TGCGCCAGCAGTGCAGCGGGACAGGGGGCTTTTTCCTACGAGCAGTACTTC. Translated, it gives CASSAAGQGAFSYEQYF. The chain employs TRBV10-2 and TRBJ2-7, with TRBD1 matching 12 bases. The CDR3 loop spans 17 amino acids. Germline V gene data show CDR1 as WSHSY and CDR2 as SAAADI. The J segment lost 1 base and the V segment lost 4 bases, leaving 8 bases of the junction unmatched.

The chain recombines TRBV15 with TRBJ2-3; D not certain. This CDR3 has 12 residues. Germline lookup yields CDR1 LNHNV and CDR2 YYDKDF (reference sequence). V gave up 3 bases and J gave up 11 bases, with 12 bases separating them. This chain's CDR3 is CATSSNPSMQYF. DNA of the CDR3: TGTGCCACCAGCAGCAACCCTAGTATGCAGTATTTT.

The chain has TRBV5-1 and TRBJ1-5; the match to TRBD1 covers 7 bases. The CDR3 has 15 amino acids. The V gene's germline CDR1 is SGHRS and CDR2 YFSETQ. J lost 3 bases, V lost 2 bases, and 5 bases had no gene match. The CDR3 coding sequence is TGCGCCAGCAGCTTCACAGGGGTTCCCAATCAGCCCCAGCATTTT. As protein: CASSFTGVPNQPQHF.

The chain has TRBV4-3 and TRBJ1-1; the match to TRBD1 covers 7 bases. Per the germline V gene, CDR1 is LGHNA and CDR2 is YSLEER. V was pared by 3 bases and J by 0 bases, with 7 bases of the junction left unmatched. This CDR3 spans 16 amino acids. The chain's CDR3 is CASSHRQGPMNTEAFF. For the CDR3, the DNA is TGCGCCAGCAGCCACCGACAGGGACCCATGAACACTGAAGCTTTCTTT.

This clone was detected only once. V is TRBV9 and J is TRBJ1-2, with D possibly being TRBD1 (6 bases). The CDR3 runs 21 residues. The germline V gene encodes CDR1 SGDLS and CDR2 YYNGEE. V shed 3 bases and J shed 2 bases, with 32 bases lying between them. The CDR3 nucleotides read TGTGCCAGCAGCGGAGGGGGGCAGAAGGACGGAGACCCCAACGCGAACTATGGCTACACCTTC. This gives the protein CASSGGGQKDGDPNANYGYTF.

The rearrangement joins TRBV5-1 to TRBJ2-4; 9 bases are a match to TRBD2. V lost 4 bases, J lost 6 bases, and 14 bases stayed unmatched. This CDR3 is 17 amino acids long. In germline, CDR1 is SGHRS, CDR2 YFSETQ. The CDR3 protein is CASSVASGGGAGNIQYF. The CDR3 coding sequence is TGCGCCAGCAGCGTCGCGAGCGGCGGGGGGGCTGGAAACATTCAGTACTTC.

CDR3 in DNA: TGTGCCAGCAGCGTAGGTGATAACACTGAAGCTTTCTTT. Translated: CASSVGDNTEAFF. This chain links TRBV9 with TRBJ1-1; D not certain. The germline CDR1 and CDR2 sequences are SGDLS and YYNGEE. The V and J ends lost 0 bases and 2 bases respectively, with 5 bases between them. This CDR3 spans 13 amino acids.

The CDR3 DNA is TGTGCCAGCAGCCAACGGGACAGGACCCCCTACGAGCAGTACTTC. Translated, it gives CASSQRDRTPYEQYF. The chain links TRBV7-9 to TRBJ2-7, with 8 bases lining up with TRBD1. The CDR3 has 15 residues. Germline trimming cut 5 bases from V and 2 bases from J; bases unmatched to any gene: 8. The germline V gene encodes CDR1 SEHNR and CDR2 FQNEAQ (reference sequence).

This chain links TRBV2 with TRBJ1-1; 9 nucleotides agree with TRBD1. The CDR3 sequence is 18 residues long. The germline CDR1 and CDR2 sequences are SNHLY and FYNNEI. With V trimmed by 2 bases and J by 0 bases, 10 bases remained unmatched. The CDR3 DNA follows: TGTGCCAGCAGTGAAAGCCGGACAGGGGATCCTATGAACACTGAAGCTTTCTTT. It is translated as CASSESRTGDPMNTEAFF.

The chain joins TRBV9 to TRBJ1-4; possible D gene TRBD1, 6 bases. Trimming took off 3 bases at V and 8 bases at J, with 8 bases between the two ends. The CDR3 covers 12 residues. Germline-derived CDR1 and CDR2 are SGDLS and YYNGEE. The CDR3 spells CASSGQGEKLFF. In DNA form, the CDR3 reads TGTGCCAGCAGCGGGCAGGGGGAAAAACTGTTTTTT.

The chain has TRBV13 and TRBJ2-5; D not resolved. The CDR3 spans 13 residues. Germline V gene sequence: CDR1 PRHDT, CDR2 FYEKMQ (reference sequence). V lost 1 base and J 5 bases, leaving 8 bases between the germline ends. CDR3: CASSLEGGETQYF. The CDR3 DNA follows: TGTGCCAGCAGCTTAGAGGGTGGGGAGACCCAGTACTTC.

The J gene is TRBJ2-7, the V gene TRBV7-2; 7 positions agree with TRBD2. Germline CDR1 reads SGHTA; CDR2 reads FQGNSA. The CDR3 runs to 15 residues. V shed 5 bases and J 2 bases; nucleotides not matched to a gene: 9. The chain's CDR3 is CASSPGTIIPYEQYF. DNA for the CDR3: TGTGCCAGCAGCCCTGGGACTATAATTCCCTACGAGCAGTACTTC.

This chain uses TRBV7-8 with TRBJ1-2; perhaps TRBD1 as D (5 bases). The CDR3 contains 17 residues. V lost 2 bases and J 6 bases, leaving 22 bases between the germline ends. The V gene's germline CDR1 is SGHVS and CDR2 FQNEAQ. CDR3 nucleotides: TGTGCCAGCAGCTTATATACCCCTAGAGGGGCAGGTGATGGCTACACCTTC. Its protein is CASSLYTPRGAGDGYTF.

The chain links TRBV30 to TRBJ2-7; D possibly matches TRBD1 or TRBD2 (5 bases each). V was pared by 3 bases and J by 1 base, with 13 bases between. The CDR3 has 14 residues. The V gene's germline CDR1 is GTSNPN and CDR2 SVGIG (reference sequence). The CDR3: CAWSEGYRSYEQYF. CDR3 in DNA: TGTGCCTGGAGCGAGGGGTATCGGTCCTACGAGCAGTACTTC.

The chain carries TRBV9 and TRBJ2-3; TRBD2 matches 8 bases. V lost 3 bases to trimming and J lost 0 bases; unmatched junction nucleotides: 6. Germline CDR1 SGDLS, CDR2 YYNGEE. The CDR3 contains 16 residues. The CDR3 nucleotides read TGTGCCAGCAGCGGTCGCGGGGGGTCTAGCACAGATACGCAGTATTTT. As protein: CASSGRGGSSTDTQYF.

The chain uses TRBV7-8 and TRBJ2-3, with 7 bases lining up with TRBD2. V gave up 0 bases and J gave up 6 bases; unmatched junction bases: 6. Germline CDR1 reads SGHVS; CDR2 reads FQNEAQ. This CDR3 spans 15 amino acids. The CDR3, as DNA: TGTGCCAGCAGCTTAGCGGGGGGGGTCAGGGATACGCAGTATTTT. Its translation is CASSLAGGVRDTQYF.

The gene calls are TRBV10-1 and TRBJ2-7, with TRBD2 matching over 15 bases. Germline assignment: CDR1 WNHNN and CDR2 SYGVQD (reference sequence). Unmatched junction bases numbered 6, after V lost 4 bases and J lost 2 bases. The CDR3 contains 17 residues. DNA of the CDR3: TGCGCCAGCAGTGGGAAGAGGACTAGCGGGGGGGCCTACGAGCAGTACTTC. It is translated as CASSGKRTSGGAYEQYF.

V gene TRBV19 combines with J gene TRBJ1-5, with 9 bases fitting TRBD1. V dropped 6 bases and J dropped 0; count of bases not matched to a gene: 12. This CDR3 is 18 amino acids long. CDR1 and CDR2 (germline): LNHDA, SQIVND (reference sequence). The CDR3 here is CASRPRGQGPYSNQPQHF. CDR3 DNA: TGTGCCAGTAGGCCCAGGGGACAGGGCCCCTATAGCAATCAGCCCCAGCATTTT.

The chain carries TRBV7-9 and TRBJ1-4; 8 positions match TRBD1. J lost 3 bases, V lost 3 bases, and 3 bases had no gene match. Germline V gives CDR1 SEHNR, CDR2 FQNEAQ (reference sequence). The CDR3 is 15 amino acids. The CDR3 nucleotides are TGTGCCAGCAGCTTTCCAGGGGGCCCTAATGAAAAACTGTTTTTT. It yields the protein CASSFPGGPNEKLFF.

This chain connects TRBV4-3 to TRBJ2-2; D remains unclear. V was clipped by 0 bases and J by 5 bases, with 16 bases between them. In germline, CDR1 is LGHNA, CDR2 YSLEER. The CDR3 contains 17 residues. The CDR3 sequence: CASSQDMLTFTTGELFF. The CDR3 DNA follows: TGCGCCAGCAGCCAAGATATGCTAACTTTTACAACCGGGGAGCTGTTTTTT.

With respect to this clone: Germline and junction disagree at one end, which may indicate a read error. This chain joins TRBV7-7 and TRBJ2-7, with 11 bases identical to TRBD2. The CDR3 covers 17 residues. Germline CDR1 and CDR2: SSHAT and FNYEAQ (reference sequence). CDR3 region: CASSLEASGGYSYEQYF. The CDR3 DNA reads as TGTGCTAGCAGCTTAGAAGCTAGCGGGGGGTACTCCTACGAGCAGTACTTC.

The chain links TRBV19 to TRBJ2-1; D tentatively fits TRBD1 or TRBD2 (6 bases each). The V and J ends lost 5 bases and 10 bases respectively, with 27 bases between them. The CDR3 sequence is 17 residues long. From germline, CDR1 is LNHDA and CDR2 SQIVND (reference sequence). DNA of the CDR3: TGTGCCAGTAGTCCCATGTCTCCGGGGGCGGCCCTTGACGAGCAGTTCTTC. Its translation: CASSPMSPGAALDEQFF.